This T cell receptor beta chain was captured in a study of blood T cell repertoires in COVID-19. Across the whole study: Sources were T cells, B-cell-depleted T cells, or PBMCs; the material itself was cDNA or gDNA.

This clone was counted a few times. Sequencing used immunoSEQ multiplex PCR; TCRdb keeps in-frame clones, though not all of them. The sample has about 200,000 clones; about 83% are singletons. The participants were between roughly 18 and 100 years old and came from fewer than 25 US areas. Trimming pared 0 bases from V and 2 bases from J, leaving 12 bases between. Germline V CDR1 and CDR2: SGHNT, YYREEE (reference sequence). The CDR3 has 17 residues. The V gene is TRBV5-4, the J gene TRBJ2-6; D perhaps matches TRBD1 (6 bases). This receptor was identified in a man aged 40-55 years with acute COVID-19. What was sequenced was PBMCs or T cells enriched from blood (not recorded which). As DNA, the CDR3 is TGTGCCAGCAGCTTGGCGACGAACAGGGCTGGGGCCAACGTCCTGACTTTC. Translated: CASSLATNRAGANVLTF.